One sample yielded the 30 T cell receptor beta chains listed below, sequenced in a study of T cell responses to AZD1222 COVID-19 vaccine. Generated by immunoSEQ multiplex PCR, the TCRdb table keeps only in-frame clones and is missing some. Among under 150,000 clones listed, around 89% were seen once. The material sequenced was peripheral blood, taken 28 days after the second AZD1222 dose. The origin of the receptors is an adult who received the AZD1222 COVID-19 vaccine.

The chain carries TRBV5-6 and TRBJ2-2; D not resolved. The CDR3 is 11 amino acids. V was pared by 1 base and J by 6 bases, with 1 base between. Germline-derived CDR1 and CDR2 are SGHDT and YYEEEE. Here the CDR3 reads CASSLSGELFF. The DNA for the CDR3 is TGTGCCAGCAGCTTGTCCGGGGAGCTGTTTTTT.

This sequence joins TRBV5-8 and TRBJ2-3, with 7 bases that match TRBD2. CDR3 length: 15 residues. Germline CDR1 reads SGHTS; CDR2 reads YDEGEE. Unmatched junction bases numbered 8, after V lost 3 bases and J lost 4 bases. The CDR3 sequence: CASSSVLAIADTQYF. DNA of the CDR3: TGTGCCAGCAGCTCGGTACTAGCGATAGCAGATACGCAGTATTTT. Looking up the rest from reference TRBV5-8 and TRBJ2-3 gives the full variable domain: EAGVTQSPTHLIKTRGQQATLRCSPISGHTSVYWYQQALGLGLQFLLWYDEGEERNRGNFPPRFSGRQFPNYSSELNVNALELEDSALYLCASSSVLAIADTQYFGPGTRLTVL.

The chain is built from TRBV27 and TRBJ2-4, with D perhaps TRBD1 (5 bases). From germline, CDR1 is MNHEY and CDR2 SMNVEV (reference sequence). The CDR3 is made up of 17 amino acids. V dropped 3 bases and J dropped 0 bases, with 15 bases sitting between them. This CDR3 reads CASSLGRQSLAKNIQYF. DNA of the CDR3: TGTGCCAGCAGTTTGGGTAGACAGAGTCTAGCCAAAAACATTCAGTACTTC.

V gene TRBV19 combines with J gene TRBJ1-5; D possibly corresponds to TRBD1 (5 bases). CDR1 is LNHDA, CDR2 SQIVND, per germline (reference sequence). The CDR3 covers 18 residues. V was clipped by 5 bases and J by 7 bases, with 27 bases between them. Written as DNA, the CDR3 is TGTGCCAGTAGTTTCCCCGCTAAGTTGCGGGGTCGGGACCAGCCCCAGCATTTT. Encoded protein: CASSFPAKLRGRDQPQHF.

The rearrangement joins TRBV7-7 to TRBJ2-5, with TRBD2 as a possible D gene (6 bases). Germline CDR1 SSHAT, CDR2 FNYEAQ (reference sequence). The length of the CDR3 is 14 residues. V was trimmed by 2 bases and J by 5 bases, leaving 12 bases between them. The CDR3 DNA reads TGTGCCAGCAGCTTAAGACTAGGGGAGGAGACCCAGTACTTC. Protein product: CASSLRLGEETQYF.

The genes are TRBV7-2 and TRBJ2-5; possible D gene TRBD2, 6 bases. The CDR3 runs to 15 residues. The V and J ends lost 5 bases and 0 bases respectively, with 13 bases between them. Germline-derived CDR1 and CDR2 are SGHTA and FQGNSA. The CDR3 sequence is CASSPRWDYQETQYF. CDR3 coding DNA: TGTGCCAGCAGCCCCCGCTGGGACTACCAAGAGACCCAGTACTTC.

V and J are TRBV28 and TRBJ2-5; 7 bases agree with TRBD1. CDR1 and CDR2 from the germline V gene are MDHEN and SYDVKM. The CDR3 consists of 14 residues. V was clipped by 4 bases and J by 5 bases; unmatched bases: 7. DNA for the CDR3: TGTGCCAGCAGTTCACCGGACAGGCACGAGACCCAGTACTTC. This sequence encodes CASSSPDRHETQYF.

This clone was seen once. V is TRBV5-1 and J is TRBJ2-5; 7 bases match TRBD2. V dropped 0 bases and J dropped 5; count of bases not matched to a gene: 10. This CDR3 comprises 16 residues. Germline V lookup: CDR1 SGHRS, CDR2 YFSETQ. The CDR3 region is CASSLAGGRGQETQYF. The CDR3 DNA sequence: TGCGCCAGCAGCTTGGCCGGAGGGAGGGGTCAGGAGACCCAGTACTTC.

V usage is TRBV6-5 and J usage is TRBJ2-2; TRBD2 matches at 7 bases. The junction had 6 bases not matched to a gene; V was cut back by 7 bases and J by 4 bases. The CDR3 runs to 14 residues. The germline V gene encodes CDR1 MNHEY and CDR2 SVGAGI. CDR3 amino acids: CASNSRGFTGELFF. CDR3 DNA sequence: TGTGCCAGCAACTCGCGGGGGTTCACCGGGGAGCTGTTTTTT.

The table lists this clone with a few counts. The chain uses TRBV7-9 and TRBJ1-3; D is unclear. V lost 5 bases and J 1 base, leaving 15 bases between the germline ends. This CDR3 comprises 16 residues. The germline V gene encodes CDR1 SEHNR and CDR2 FQNEAQ (reference sequence). The CDR3 loop reads CASSQSVAESGNTIYF. In DNA form, the CDR3 reads TGTGCCAGCAGCCAGAGCGTGGCTGAATCTGGAAACACCATATATTTT. Looking up the rest from reference TRBV7-9 and TRBJ1-3 gives the full variable domain: DTGVSQNPRHKITKRGQNVTFRCDPISEHNRLYWYRQTLGQGPEFLTYFQNEAQLEKSRLLSDRFSAERPKGSFSTLEIQRTEQGDSAMYLCASSQSVAESGNTIYFGEGSWLTVV.

The rearrangement links TRBV19 to TRBJ1-4; 7 nucleotides line up with TRBD1. The trim removed 6 bases at V and 5 bases at J, leaving 9 bases unmatched. Germline values: CDR1 LNHDA, CDR2 SQIVND (reference sequence). The length of the CDR3 is 15 residues. CDR3 sequence (DNA): TGTGCCAGTAGGATCTTCGACAGGGTGAATGAAAAACTGTTTTTT. Translation: CASRIFDRVNEKLFF.

This chain uses TRBV5-6 with TRBJ2-3; possibly TRBD1 or TRBD2 for D (6 bases each). Looked up from germline, CDR1 is SGHDT and CDR2 is YYEEEE. V was pared by 0 bases and J by 0 bases, with 14 bases between. There are 17 residues in the CDR3. Here the CDR3 DNA reads TGTGCCAGCAGCTTGGCATTATTAGGGGGGAGCACAGATACGCAGTATTTT. Translation gives CASSLALLGGSTDTQYF.

The chain recombines TRBV21-1 with TRBJ1-2; the D call in the table, TRBD1, was not verified against the DNA. TRBV21-1 is classified as a pseudogene. The CDR3 has 10 amino acids. The CDR3 here is CASDRDGYTF. CDR3 coding DNA: TGTGCCAGCGACAGGGATGGCTACACCTTC.

The chain uses TRBV13 and TRBJ2-7; no definite D call. This CDR3 has 14 amino acids. The V and J ends lost 0 bases and 3 bases respectively, with 9 bases between them. CDR1 and CDR2 (germline): PRHDT, FYEKMQ (reference sequence). CDR3 DNA sequence: TGTGCCAGCAGCTTAGGGACAAGAGACTACGAGCAGTACTTC. Encoded protein: CASSLGTRDYEQYF.

The chain is built from TRBV19 and TRBJ1-5; D might be TRBD1 (5 bases). This CDR3 region has 14 residues. V was trimmed by 6 bases and J by 0 bases, leaving 9 bases between them. CDR1 LNHDA and CDR2 SQIVND come from the germline V gene (reference sequence). This CDR3 is CASRDQGSNQPQHF. CDR3 DNA: TGTGCCAGTAGGGACCAGGGTAGCAATCAGCCCCAGCATTTT.

The chain couples TRBV29-1 to TRBJ2-1; 7 nucleotides line up with TRBD1. The J segment lost 3 bases and the V segment lost 1 base, leaving 9 bases of the junction unmatched. CDR3 length: 16 amino acids. The germline gives CDR1 SQVTM, CDR2 ANQGSEA. CDR3 nucleotide sequence: TGCAGCGTTGAAGCCCAGGACAGGCGAAGCTACAATGAGCAGTTCTTC. Translated, it gives CSVEAQDRRSYNEQFF.

This chain joins TRBV15 and TRBJ2-3; TRBD2 matches 9 bases. The CDR3 extends over 17 amino acids. The junction had 10 bases not matched to a gene; V was cut back by 3 bases and J by 3 bases. Germline CDR1 is LNHNV and CDR2 is YYDKDF (reference sequence). The CDR3 DNA reads as TGTGCCACCAGCAGGGGTGGGAAGGCGGGGGGGACAGATACGCAGTATTTT. Translating gives CATSRGGKAGGTDTQYF.

The CDR3 is CASSWASGGDTQYF. For the CDR3, the DNA is TGTGCCAGCAGTTGGGCTAGCGGGGGAGATACGCAGTATTTT. The chain is built from TRBV7-2 and TRBJ2-3; 10 nucleotides align to TRBD2. Per the germline V gene, CDR1 is SGHTA and CDR2 is FQGNSA. The CDR3 has 14 residues. With 6 bases clipped from V and 5 bases from J, the junction kept 5 bases outside the gene matches.

This chain uses TRBV7-9 with TRBJ1-2; tentative D call: TRBD1 (5 bases). The CDR3 extends over 13 amino acids. Germline lookup yields CDR1 SEHNR and CDR2 FQNEAQ (reference sequence). Trimming took off 0 bases at V and 4 bases at J, with 6 bases between the two ends. The CDR3 coding sequence is TGTGCCAGCAGCTTAGCAGGGACCTATGGCTACACCTTC. Its translation: CASSLAGTYGYTF.

V usage is TRBV5-1 and J usage is TRBJ1-2, with D uncertain. There are 15 residues in the CDR3. V gave up 0 bases and J gave up 3 bases, with 12 bases separating them. The germline gives CDR1 SGHRS, CDR2 YFSETQ. DNA for the CDR3: TGCGCCAGCAGCTTGGTGCTCGGTCTAGACTATGGCTACACCTTC. Its protein product is CASSLVLGLDYGYTF.

The chain couples TRBV4-3 to TRBJ1-6; no definite D call. Trimming removed 2 bases from V and 10 bases from J, with 9 bases in between. The CDR3 is 13 residues long. Germline assignment: CDR1 LGHNA and CDR2 YSLEER. The CDR3 here is CASSQSWNSPLHF. The DNA for the CDR3 is TGCGCCAGCAGCCAATCCTGGAACTCACCCCTCCACTTT.

This chain links TRBV6-5 with TRBJ2-7; D may correspond to TRBD1 or TRBD2 (5 bases each). CDR1 and CDR2 from the germline V gene are MNHEY and SVGAGI. CDR3 size: 13 residues. V was trimmed by 4 bases and J by 6 bases, leaving 13 bases between them. The CDR3 here is CASSSGTLGEQYF. The CDR3 DNA reads TGTGCCAGCAGTTCCGGGACCCTGGGCGAGCAGTACTTC.

The chain is built from TRBV7-9 and TRBJ2-1; 12 bases are a match to TRBD1. V was pared by 0 bases and J by 8 bases, with 5 bases of the junction left unmatched. The CDR3 is 16 residues long. Germline CDR1 and CDR2: SEHNR and FQNEAQ (reference sequence). CDR3 region: CASSLAGTGGRDEQFF. In DNA form, the CDR3 reads TGTGCCAGCAGCTTAGCGGGGACAGGGGGCAGGGATGAGCAGTTCTTC.

This clone has only one observation. The V and J genes are TRBV4-1 and TRBJ2-3; D might be TRBD2 (5 bases). The V gene's germline CDR1 is MGHRA and CDR2 YSYEKL. The CDR3 totals 13 residues. V was cut by 1 base and J by 5 bases, with 7 bases left in between. The DNA for the CDR3 is TGCGCCAGCAGCCAAGTCCGGGGAGATACGCAGTATTTT. Protein sequence: CASSQVRGDTQYF.

The chain uses TRBV28 and TRBJ1-1, with D perhaps TRBD1 (5 bases). CDR3 length equals 13 residues. CDR1 MDHEN and CDR2 SYDVKM come from the germline V gene. V gave up 4 bases and J gave up 6 bases, with 12 bases separating them. The CDR3 region is CASSSQGFAEAFF. In DNA, the CDR3 is TGTGCCAGCAGTTCTCAGGGTTTCGCTGAAGCTTTCTTT.

This chain joins TRBV5-4 and TRBJ2-3; D perhaps matches TRBD2 (5 bases). The germline V gene has CDR1 SGHNT and CDR2 YYREEE (reference sequence). Trimming stripped 0 bases from V and 0 bases from J, with 17 bases between. This CDR3 is 18 amino acids long. This CDR3 is CASSLALTGVTSTDTQYF. CDR3 DNA sequence: TGTGCCAGCAGCTTGGCGCTGACCGGGGTCACGAGCACAGATACGCAGTATTTT.

The V and J genes are TRBV18 and TRBJ2-1; no definite D call. Germline assignment: CDR1 KGHSH and CDR2 LQKENI. This CDR3 has 13 residues. Trimming left V 3 bases short and J 4 bases short, with 7 bases between. The DNA of the CDR3 is TGTGCCAGCTCACCCAGCCTATACAATGAGCAGTTCTTC. Protein: CASSPSLYNEQFF.

This chain connects TRBV2 to TRBJ1-2; 7 bases agree with TRBD1. The CDR3 is 14 residues long. The germline CDR1 and CDR2 sequences are SNHLY and FYNNEI. J lost 4 bases, V lost 5 bases, and 7 bases had no gene match. In nucleotides, the CDR3 is TGTGCCAGCAGTCCCCCAGGGGGGCTCTATGGCTACACCTTC. It specifies CASSPPGGLYGYTF.

This sequence joins TRBV7-9 and TRBJ2-1; D uncertain. Trimming took off 2 bases at V and 4 bases at J, with 6 bases between the two ends. Germline V CDR1 and CDR2: SEHNR, FQNEAQ (reference sequence). The CDR3 consists of 13 residues. CDR3 in DNA: TGTGCCAGCAGCTTAAGTGGTTACAATGAGCAGTTCTTC. Translation gives CASSLSGYNEQFF.

J is TRBJ2-7 and V is TRBV3-1 (or the pseudogene TRBV3-2), with TRBD1 identical over 8 bases. V was clipped by 6 bases and J by 6 bases; unmatched bases: 13. This CDR3 is built from 15 residues. CDR1 LGHDT and CDR2 YNNKEL come from the germline V gene (reference sequence). This chain's CDR3 is CASRRTDREMAEQYF. The CDR3 DNA sequence: TGTGCCAGCAGACGCACGGACAGGGAAATGGCCGAGCAGTACTTC.